This TCR beta chain was captured by sequencing in a study of post-analysis software for immune sequencing data. Study information: Disease trajectories encompassed relapsing-remitting, secondary progressive and progressive-relapsing multiple sclerosis. Study observations and caveats: Diversity measured as normalized Chao1 was significantly lower in multiple sclerosis patients than in controls. Batch-matched samples strongly co-clustered by F measure. The five TRBV segments detected at higher frequency in patients than in controls included TRBV5-6, TRBV5-1 and TRBV20-1.

V was pared by 7 bases and J by 5 bases, with 11 bases between. The CDR3 spans 11 residues. Germline values: CDR1 SQVTM, CDR2 ANQGSEA. On this clonotype itself: No antigen is known for it.

The authors incorporated unique molecular identifiers into the TCR beta cDNA libraries. With about 0.95 to 10 million T cells as the source, 450,000 to 600,000 cDNA molecules resulted. TCRdb independently ran MiXCR on the PCR reads; one entry per CDR3 protein. This sample has 700,000 to 800,000 distinct CDR3 sequences, with 25% to 30% found just once. The sequenced sample consisted of blood. The sequence was collected from a girl between 10 and 17 years old with multiple sclerosis. The chain recombines TRBV29-1 with TRBJ1-1; no clear D gene. CDR3 nucleotide sequence: TGCAGCGGCCAGACACCTACTGAAGCTTTCTTT. This encodes CSGQTPTEAFF.